This is a list of T cell receptor beta chains from one sample in a study of graft-versus-host responses after intestinal transplantation. TCRdb keeps only in-frame clones here, not all; method: immunoSEQ multiplex PCR. The sample holds about 100,000 clones, less than 90% seen once. These receptors are not linked to any known antigen. The material was unstimulated CD4+ T cells sorted from spleen or lymph node cells, obtained before intestinal transplant. These receptors originate from a human donor who received an intestinal transplant. Both conserved end residues are part of each CDR3. The D gene is left open where the match is weak. The size field is filled for only some rows; it gives once, few, many or a size class.

d_call,j_call,clone_size,v_call,cdr3_nt,cdr3_aa
TRBD1,TRBJ1-2,.,TRBV4-1,TGCGCCAGCAGCCAGAGGGACAGGGGGAGCTATGGCTACACCTTC,CASSQRDRGSYGYTF
.,TRBJ2-1,.,TRBV18,TGTGCCAGCTCCCCAGGGAGGAGCTCCTACAATGAGCAGTTCTTC,CASSPGRSSYNEQFF
TRBD1,TRBJ2-7,.,TRBV28,TGTGCCAGCAGTTTCGGGGACAGCGAGCAGTACTTC,CASSFGDSEQYF
.,TRBJ1-5,.,TRBV5-1,TGCGCCAGCAGCTTAGGGGCCAGCAATCAGCCCCAGCATTTT,CASSLGASNQPQHF
.,TRBJ2-7,.,TRBV5-1,TGCGCCAGCAGGAGGGTGGAAGACTACGAGCAGTACTTC,CASRRVEDYEQYF
TRBD1,TRBJ1-5,.,TRBV27,TGTGCCAGCAGTACGGGGACAGGGGGGGGGCAGCCCCAGCATTTT,CASSTGTGGGQPQHF
TRBD1,TRBJ2-7,.,TRBV11-2,TGTGCCAGCAGCCTACGGGACAGAAGCTCCTACGAGCAGTACTTC,CASSLRDRSSYEQYF
.,TRBJ1-1,.,TRBV6-1,TGTGCCAGCAGTGAACGGCCCAGGGGTGAAGCTTTCTTT,CASSERPRGEAFF
.,TRBJ2-7,few,TRBV29-1,TGCAGCGTTGAAGTGCAGGGTGACGAGCAGTACTTC,CSVEVQGDEQYF
.,TRBJ2-7,.,TRBV5-1,TGCGCCAGCAGCTGGAGGGACAGCTCCTACGAGCAGTACTTC,CASSWRDSSYEQYF
.,TRBJ1-3,.,TRBV5-1,TGCGCCAGCAGCTTGGGCCCGGGGGCAGGTGGAAACACCATATATTTT,CASSLGPGAGGNTIYF
.,TRBJ2-2,.,TRBV30,TGTGCCTGGAGTCCAGGCAGGGACCCCGGGGAGCTGTTTTTT,CAWSPGRDPGELFF
.,TRBJ2-4,.,TRBV11-2,TGTGCCAGCAGCCTCCATGGCGGGTCCAAAAACATTCAGTACTTC,CASSLHGGSKNIQYF
.,TRBJ2-1,.,TRBV5-1,TGCGCCAGCAGCAGGGACACAGACAATGAGCAGTTCTTC,CASSRDTDNEQFF
.,TRBJ2-3,.,TRBV18,TGTGCCAGCTCACCACGTCGGGGGTCTAGCTGGGAGTATTTT,CASSPRRGSSWEYF
.,TRBJ2-3,.,TRBV7-3,TGTGCCAGCAGCTTGGTAGGAGATACGCAGTATTTT,CASSLVGDTQYF
.,TRBJ1-1,.,TRBV6-1,TGTGCCAGCAGTGGCCTTTGGGGCCTTCGGAACACTGAAGCTTTCTTT,CASSGLWGLRNTEAFF
.,TRBJ2-2,.,TRBV10-2,TGCGCCAGCAGTCTCCAGGGTAACACCGGGGAGCTGTTTTTT,CASSLQGNTGELFF
.,TRBJ2-7,.,TRBV6-1,TGTGCCAGCAGCGGGCGCGGGCCGCCGGGGGACGAGCAGTACTTC,CASSGRGPPGDEQYF